The 10 T cell receptor beta chains below were found in one sample sequenced in a study of T cells in Graves' hyperthyroidism and ophthalmopathy. RNA transcripts gave rise to amplified TCR beta CDR3 regions. HTBI primers drove first-round RT-PCR of the TCR CDR3. One entry per CDR3 protein, called by TCRdb with MiXCR from the multiplex PCR reads. The sample consists of 370,000 or so distinct CDR3 sequences, about 25% of them appearing once. Source material: blood. Receptor source: a man aged 45-65 years with Graves' hyperthyroidism.

The chain couples TRBV19 to TRBJ1-5; D gene ambiguous. Deletions cut 6 bases from V and 2 bases from J, with 14 bases between. CDR1 LNHDA and CDR2 SQIVND come from the germline V gene (reference sequence). This CDR3 is built from 15 residues. The CDR3 nucleotides read TGTGCCAGTAGGGGCAGGCCCTATGGCAATCAGCCCCAGCATTTT. Encoded protein: CASRGRPYGNQPQHF. Full variable domain (remainder filled in from reference TRBV19 and TRBJ1-5): DGGITQSPKYLFRKEGQNVTLSCEQNLNHDAMYWYRQDPGQGLRLIYYSQIVNDFQKGDIAEGYSVSREKKESFPLTVTSAQKNPTAFYLCASRGRPYGNQPQHFGDGTRLSIL.

This clonotype appeared a few times. Just one base apart from a much larger clone, this may be a read error. The chain links TRBV20-1 to TRBJ2-3, with D perhaps TRBD1 or TRBD2 (5 bases each). There are 14 residues in the CDR3. Germline V lookup: CDR1 DFQATT, CDR2 SNEGSKA (reference sequence). The chain's CDR3 is CSTRPPPGPDTQYF. CDR3 DNA: TGCAGTACTAGACCACCCCCGGGACCAGATACGCAGTATTTT.

This clonotype was observed a handful of times. This sequence joins TRBV20-1 and TRBJ2-5, with D tentatively TRBD2 (5 bases). Germline CDR1 and CDR2: DFQATT and SNEGSKA (reference sequence). The CDR3 has 15 amino acids. With 6 bases removed from V and 1 base from J, the gap between germline ends came to 18 bases. CDR3: CSALASRGPQETQYF. CDR3 in DNA: TGCAGTGCCCTGGCTAGTCGAGGGCCCCAAGAGACCCAGTACTTC.

The rearrangement uses TRBV28 and TRBJ1-2, with D uncertain. CDR1 and CDR2 from the germline V gene are MDHEN and SYDVKM. The CDR3 sequence is 13 residues long. V gave up 5 bases and J gave up 8 bases, with 15 bases separating them. The CDR3 DNA reads as TGTGCCAGCAGTCCCACAGCGTTCGAGGGCTACACCTTC. Protein sequence: CASSPTAFEGYTF.

This clonotype turned up a few times. The chain uses TRBV18 and TRBJ2-2; no definite D call. The CDR3 has 16 amino acids. The germline gives CDR1 KGHSH, CDR2 LQKENI. The ends were cut back, 0 bases at V and 2 bases at J, with 10 bases in the middle. CDR3 DNA: TGTGCCAGCTCACCACCGAATAAGGGAAACACCGGGGAGCTGTTTTTT. Translated: CASSPPNKGNTGELFF.

The chain has TRBV4-1 and TRBJ2-7; no clear D gene. V dropped 1 base and J dropped 0 bases, with 10 bases sitting between them. Germline loops: CDR1 MGHRA, CDR2 YSYEKL. The CDR3 length is 15 residues. The CDR3 protein is CASSQVGSFSYEQYF. Written as DNA, the CDR3 is TGCGCCAGCAGCCAAGTAGGTTCTTTCTCCTACGAGCAGTACTTC.

The sample holds a few counts of this clonotype. The chain links TRBV9 to TRBJ1-6; D unresolved. The CDR3 runs to 15 residues. V gave up 3 bases and J gave up 0 bases, with 7 bases separating them. Germline values: CDR1 SGDLS, CDR2 YYNGEE. The CDR3 region has the DNA TGTGCCAGCAGCGCGGCAAGCTCCTATAATTCACCCCTCCACTTT. Translating gives CASSAASSYNSPLHF. The whole variable domain, remainder taken from reference TRBV9 and TRBJ1-6, is DSGVTQTPKHLITATGQRVTLRCSPRSGDLSVYWYQQSLDQGLQFLIQYYNGEERAKGNILERFSAQQFPDLHSELNLSSLELGDSALYFCASSAASSYNSPLHFGNGTRLTVT.

This clonotype was observed a handful of times. The chain uses TRBV7-9 and TRBJ2-3; 13 bases line up with TRBD2. The CDR3 covers 16 residues. V shed 5 bases, J shed 5 bases, and the junction held 7 bases outside the gene matches. Looked up from germline, CDR1 is SEHNR and CDR2 is FQNEAQ (reference sequence). CDR3 sequence (DNA): TGTGCCAGCAGCACACTAGCGGGAGGGCCGGGAGATACGCAGTATTTT. It translates to CASSTLAGGPGDTQYF.

The table lists this clonotype with many counts. This rearrangement joins TRBV28 to TRBJ2-1; D may match TRBD1 or TRBD2 (5 bases each). Germline-derived CDR1 and CDR2 are MDHEN and SYDVKM. Trimming stripped 3 bases from V and 5 bases from J, with 14 bases between. This CDR3 comprises 15 residues. The CDR3: CASSLPGSFHNEQFF. Here the CDR3 DNA reads TGTGCCAGCAGTTTGCCAGGGAGTTTCCACAATGAGCAGTTCTTC.

CDR3: CAISDPGLAGGPGNEQFF. The CDR3, as DNA: TGTGCCATCAGTGATCCGGGACTAGCGGGAGGGCCGGGGAATGAGCAGTTCTTC. The chain combines TRBV10-3 with TRBJ2-1; TRBD2 matches 16 bases. CDR1 and CDR2 from the germline V gene are ENHRY and SYGVKD. J was trimmed by 7 bases and V by 3 bases; bases with no gene match: 9. The CDR3 runs to 18 residues.